These 23 T cell receptor beta chains came from one sample sequenced in a study of shared clonotypes between healthy human individuals. The assay was immunoSEQ multiplex PCR, and TCRdb's table has in-frame clones only and misses some. The sample includes 560,000 or so clones, roughly 95% of them seen just once. Naivety among CD8 cells was defined by CD45RO negativity and positive CCR7 selection, thereby excluding terminally differentiated effector memory CD45RA+ cells. The sequencing sample was made of naive CD8+ T cells sorted from blood. The receptors originated from a woman aged 25-40 years in good health.

In its sample, this clone was seen once. V and J are TRBV5-4 and TRBJ2-5; the match to TRBD1 covers 7 bases. This CDR3 spans 13 amino acids. The germline V gene encodes CDR1 SGHNT and CDR2 YYREEE (reference sequence). Trimming at V came to 3 bases and at J to 3 bases, leaving 2 bases not matched to a gene. The CDR3 nucleotides read TGTGCCAGCAGCTCTGGACAGGAAGAGACCCAGTACTTC. It specifies CASSSGQEETQYF.

This chain links TRBV5-6 with TRBJ2-3; no clear D. CDR1 SGHDT and CDR2 YYEEEE come from the germline V gene. The CDR3 consists of 14 residues. The V gene lost 0 bases and the J gene lost 4 bases, with 9 bases spanning the gap. This CDR3 reads CASSLGIPPDTQYF. In nucleotides, the CDR3 is TGTGCCAGCAGCTTGGGCATACCCCCAGATACGCAGTATTTT. Filled out from reference TRBV5-6 and TRBJ2-3, the complete variable domain reads DAGVTQSPTHLIKTRGQQVTLRCSPKSGHDTVSWYQQALGQGPQFIFQYYEEEERQRGNFPDRFSGHQFPNYSSELNVNALLLGDSALYLCASSLGIPPDTQYFGPGTRLTVL.

This sequence joins TRBV7-6 and TRBJ2-1; D might be TRBD2 (5 bases). The CDR3 is 13 amino acids. The germline V and J ends were trimmed by 4 bases and 5 bases, with 9 bases remaining between them. The V gene's germline CDR1 is SGHVS and CDR2 FNYEAQ. CDR3 in amino acids: CASSSDWNNEQFF. The CDR3 DNA reads as TGTGCCAGCAGCTCGGACTGGAACAATGAGCAGTTCTTC.

The chain uses TRBV28 and TRBJ2-5, with unresolved D. The CDR3 has 16 amino acids. Germline CDR1 MDHEN, CDR2 SYDVKM. V was clipped by 3 bases and J by 4 bases, with 18 bases between them. CDR3 protein: CASSFRMDPTVETQYF. CDR3 bases: TGTGCCAGCAGTTTTCGTATGGATCCAACCGTAGAGACCCAGTACTTC.

This chain links TRBV7-3 with TRBJ2-1; 7 nucleotides agree with TRBD1. CDR3 length: 17 residues. J gave up 0 bases and V 5 bases, and 10 bases lay outside the gene matches. Per the germline V gene, CDR1 is SGHTA and CDR2 is FQGTGA. DNA of the CDR3: TGTGCCAGCAGCCCCTGGACAGGCCTTAGCTCCTACAATGAGCAGTTCTTC. Translated, it gives CASSPWTGLSSYNEQFF.

This sequence joins TRBV11-2 and TRBJ2-7; 9 bases are shared with TRBD2. The germline V gene has CDR1 SGHAT and CDR2 FQNNGV. The J segment lost 2 bases and the V segment lost 5 bases, leaving 7 bases of the junction unmatched. The CDR3 totals 15 residues. The CDR3 DNA sequence: TGTGCCAGCAGCCCCTCGGCGGGAGGGCCCTACGAGCAGTACTTC. Translated: CASSPSAGGPYEQYF.

The chain links TRBV27 to TRBJ2-5; D not resolved. The V end lost 10 bases, the J end lost 3 bases, and 12 bases lay between the germline ends. CDR3 length: 12 residues. From germline, CDR1 is MNHEY and CDR2 SMNVEV (reference sequence). CDR3 sequence: CATLDGKETQYF. The DNA for the CDR3 is TGTGCCACCCTGGACGGAAAAGAGACCCAGTACTTC.

This clone appeared a single time. This chain joins TRBV28 and TRBJ1-1; no clear D gene. The V gene lost 5 bases and the J gene lost 3 bases, with 10 bases spanning the gap. This CDR3 region has 13 residues. Germline V gene lookup returns CDR1 MDHEN and CDR2 SYDVKM. The CDR3 sequence is CASSPQEYTEAFF. CDR3 sequence (DNA): TGTGCCAGCAGTCCCCAGGAGTACACTGAAGCTTTCTTT. The variable domain in full, completed from reference TRBV28 and TRBJ1-1, reads DVKVTQSSRYLVKRTGEKVFLECVQDMDHENMFWYRQDPGLGLRLIYFSYDVKMKEKGDIPEGYSVSREKKERFSLILESASTNQTSMYLCASSPQEYTEAFFGQGTRLTVV.

This clone was counted a single time. The DNA of the CDR3 is TGTGCCAGCAGTCTTGGGTCGCGGGAGACCCAGTACTTC. Its protein is CASSLGSRETQYF. The chain combines TRBV28 with TRBJ2-5, with unresolved D. Germline CDR1 and CDR2: MDHEN and SYDVKM. The CDR3 loop spans 13 amino acids. Trimming removed 5 bases from V and 5 bases from J, with 12 bases in between.

The V gene is TRBV28, the J gene TRBJ1-5, with no clear D. Germline CDR1 is MDHEN and CDR2 is SYDVKM. Trimming stripped 2 bases from V and 1 base from J, with 9 bases between. The CDR3 is 15 residues long. CDR3 region: CASSLSRLSNQPQHF. The CDR3 bases are TGTGCCAGCAGTTTAAGTCGGCTAAGCAATCAGCCCCAGCATTTT.

This chain links TRBV6-4 with TRBJ2-7; maybe TRBD2 (6 bases). The V and J ends lost 1 base and 7 bases respectively, with 20 bases between them. The CDR3 is 16 amino acids. In germline, CDR1 is MRHNA, CDR2 SNTAGT. The CDR3 DNA follows: TGTGCCAGCAGTGACTGCCGGGGCCGGGGGAATGAGGAGCAGTACTTC. This codes for CASSDCRGRGNEEQYF.

The V and J genes are TRBV6-6 and TRBJ2-7; TRBD2 matches at 9 bases. Germline CDR1 and CDR2: MNHNY and SVGAGI (reference sequence). J gave up 5 bases and V 3 bases, and 2 bases lay outside the gene matches. The CDR3 extends over 13 amino acids. CDR3 DNA sequence: TGTGCCAGCAGTTATAGCGGGAGCAACGAGCAGTACTTC. This translates into CASSYSGSNEQYF.

For this clone: This sample includes further DNA sequences coding for the same CDR3. This chain's CDR3 is CASSQDGRGSYEQYF. DNA of the CDR3: TGCGCCAGCAGCCAAGATGGAAGGGGATCCTACGAGCAGTACTTC. The J gene is TRBJ2-7, the V gene TRBV4-1; the D gene is possibly TRBD1 (5 bases). Germline V CDR1 and CDR2: MGHRA, YSYEKL. V lost 0 bases, J lost 1 base, and 10 bases lay in between. This CDR3 comprises 15 residues.

This chain connects TRBV19 to TRBJ2-3, with D possibly matching TRBD2 (6 bases). Deletions cut 9 bases from V and 4 bases from J, with 32 bases between. CDR3 length: 19 residues. Germline lookup yields CDR1 LNHDA and CDR2 SQIVND (reference sequence). The CDR3 DNA is TGTGCCAGCAGTGGGGCTTTGCTAGCGAGCTCCTTCGGCGCAGATACGCAGTATTTT. As protein: CASSGALLASSFGADTQYF.

This clone is a singleton in its sample. The V call is TRBV27, the J call TRBJ1-6; 7 bases agree with TRBD1. CDR3 length: 14 amino acids. Per the germline V gene, CDR1 is MNHEY and CDR2 is SMNVEV (reference sequence). Trimming removed 6 bases from V and 7 bases from J; junction bases left unmatched: 6. CDR3 protein: CASRPTGTNSPLHF. The DNA for the CDR3 is TGTGCCAGCAGGCCGACAGGGACGAATTCACCCCTCCACTTT.

The V call is TRBV2, the J call TRBJ2-1; the D is unclear. The CDR3 spans 15 residues. V was shortened by 2 bases and J by 2 bases, with 10 bases between the two germline ends. In germline, CDR1 is SNHLY, CDR2 FYNNEI. The CDR3 reads CASSEPRLAYNEQFF. The CDR3 nucleotides read TGTGCCAGCAGTGAACCAAGATTAGCCTACAATGAGCAGTTCTTC. The full variable domain, completed using reference TRBV2 and TRBJ2-1, is EPEVTQTPSHQVTQMGQEVILRCVPISNHLYFYWYRQILGQKVEFLVSFYNNEISEKSEIFDDQFSVERPDGSNFTLKIRSTKLEDSAMYFCASSEPRLAYNEQFFGPGTRLTVL.

The chain uses TRBV5-6 and TRBJ2-4; 7 nucleotides line up with TRBD1. The J segment lost 3 bases and the V segment lost 0 bases, leaving 3 bases of the junction unmatched. Germline CDR1 SGHDT, CDR2 YYEEEE. The CDR3 is 15 residues long. The CDR3 region has the DNA TGTGCCAGCAGCTTGGAAGGGGGCGGCAAAAACATTCAGTACTTC. It encodes CASSLEGGGKNIQYF.

A single count supports this clone. V and J are TRBV18 and TRBJ2-2; 9 bases are shared with TRBD1. Germline V gene sequence: CDR1 KGHSH, CDR2 LQKENI. V shed 0 bases and J 6 bases; nucleotides not matched to a gene: 11. The CDR3 is 18 amino acids. The CDR3 nucleotides read TGTGCCAGCTCACCACCGAACAGGGGGCGCGCTGGACCCGGGGAGCTGTTTTTT. This translates into CASSPPNRGRAGPGELFF.

The chain employs TRBV10-3 and TRBJ2-5; 8 positions agree with TRBD2. Per the germline V gene, CDR1 is ENHRY and CDR2 is SYGVKD. The CDR3 spans 17 residues. The J segment lost 1 base and the V segment lost 10 bases, leaving 17 bases of the junction unmatched. CDR3 in DNA: TGTGCCACCATGGGAGGGCTAGCGGGTATACTCCAAGAGACCCAGTACTTC. It is translated as CATMGGLAGILQETQYF.

The sample holds one count of this clone. V is TRBV4-2 and J is TRBJ1-5; 7 bases fit TRBD1. The trim removed 0 bases at V and 11 bases at J, leaving 16 bases unmatched. CDR3 length equals 17 residues. Germline CDR1 reads LGHNA; CDR2 reads YNFKEQ. The CDR3 sequence is CASSQDSGPTGRRTQHF. CDR3 DNA: TGTGCCAGCAGCCAAGACAGCGGGCCGACAGGGCGAAGGACCCAGCATTTT.

The chain couples TRBV28 to TRBJ1-2; no reliable D call. Germline values: CDR1 MDHEN, CDR2 SYDVKM. The CDR3 extends over 14 amino acids. V was cut by 4 bases and J by 4 bases, with 13 bases left in between. The CDR3 bases are TGTGCCAGCAGTTATCAGCACTACTTCTATGGCTACACCTTC. Its protein product is CASSYQHYFYGYTF.

J is TRBJ2-7 and V is TRBV27; TRBD1 agrees at 7 bases. The CDR3 is 14 amino acids. Germline V gives CDR1 MNHEY, CDR2 SMNVEV (reference sequence). Trimming took 5 bases from V and 4 from J; bases not matched to a gene: 8. The chain's CDR3 is CASSARDSNYEQYF. For the CDR3, the DNA is TGTGCCAGCAGTGCCCGGGACAGCAATTACGAGCAGTACTTC.

The chain recombines TRBV6-5 with TRBJ1-4, with unresolved D. V lost 2 bases to trimming and J lost 5 bases, with 12 bases between them. The CDR3 spans 15 residues. Per the germline V gene, CDR1 is MNHEY and CDR2 is SVGAGI. CDR3 DNA: TGTGCCAGCAGTTACGCGACCGGCCTCAATGAAAAACTGTTTTTT. Translated, it gives CASSYATGLNEKLFF.